These 2 T cell receptor beta chains came from one sample sequenced in a study of blood T cells in healthy people across ages. Through a sample-barcoded 5' primer and a J-beta primer mix, a second PCR was run for about 6 to 11 cycles. One entry per CDR3 protein results from TCRdb running MiXCR on the 5' RACE reads. The data show some 370,000 distinct CDR3 sequences, 52% seen once. The sample consisted of blood. The receptor set was obtained from a man between 60 and 75 years old in good health.

The chain couples TRBV3-1 to TRBJ2-5, with no clear D. Judging by the DNA end, TRBJ2-7 fits better; the J call may be wrong. CDR3 length: 12 residues. The germline V gene has CDR1 LGHDT and CDR2 YNNKEL (reference sequence). The CDR3 DNA reads as TGTGCCAGCAGCCAAGCACTATCCGAGCAGTACTTC. This gives the protein CASSQALSEQYF.

This clonotype was seen ten or more times. The V and J genes are TRBV7-9 and TRBJ2-5, with TRBD2 matching 11 bases. V shed 4 bases and J 2 bases; nucleotides not matched to a gene: 9. There are 17 residues in the CDR3. CDR1 SEHNR and CDR2 FQNEAQ come from the germline V gene (reference sequence). The CDR3 sequence is CASSSGLAGGPQETQYF. The CDR3 DNA follows: TGTGCCAGCAGCTCCGGGCTAGCGGGGGGACCTCAAGAGACCCAGTACTTC.